The 16 T cell receptor beta chains reported below all come from one sample, sequenced in a study of beta chain features in type 1 diabetes. Every bit of the isolated RNA underwent reverse transcription, so sequencing read expressed TCRB transcripts. The table came from immunoSEQ multiplex PCR; TCRdb's copy has only in-frame clones and leaves some out. Of 310,000 or so clones listed, roughly 15% are singletons. Study outcomes and limitations: Type 1 diabetes patients had TCRB CDR3s that were shorter (moderately but significantly so) in all four CD4+ subsets.

Their target antigens are unknown. The sequenced sample was naive CD4+ T cells from blood. Receptors originate from a man aged 18 to 30 with type 1 diabetes.

V gene TRBV30 combines with J gene TRBJ2-5; D is ambiguous. There are 12 residues in the CDR3. Germline values: CDR1 GTSNPN, CDR2 SVGIG (reference sequence). With 0 bases removed from V and 2 bases from J, the gap between germline ends came to 4 bases. CDR3 loop: CAWSVTQETQYF. In nucleotides, the CDR3 is TGTGCCTGGAGTGTGACTCAAGAGACCCAGTACTTC.

This clone turned up a few times. This rearrangement joins TRBV15 to TRBJ2-5; weak D call: TRBD1 (5 bases). The CDR3 spans 14 residues. CDR1 LNHNV and CDR2 YYDKDF come from the germline V gene (reference sequence). V was shortened by 6 bases and J by 3 bases, with 14 bases between the two germline ends. Here the CDR3 reads CATSPGSYKETQYF. The CDR3 bases are TGTGCCACCAGTCCAGGGTCCTACAAAGAGACCCAGTACTTC.

This clone was detected only a few times. The chain couples TRBV7-9 to TRBJ2-1; D gene uncertain. The CDR3 length is 13 residues. V was clipped by 3 bases and J by 4 bases, with 7 bases between them. Looked up from germline, CDR1 is SEHNR and CDR2 is FQNEAQ (reference sequence). CDR3 in amino acids: CASSFDTYNEQFF. CDR3 nucleotides: TGTGCCAGCAGCTTCGATACTTACAATGAGCAGTTCTTC.

In this sample, this clone turned up a few times. The chain uses TRBV4-3 and TRBJ2-2; D possibly corresponds to TRBD1 (5 bases). The CDR3 runs to 14 residues. V lost 1 base and J 3 bases, leaving 6 bases between the germline ends. CDR1 is LGHNA, CDR2 YSLEER, per germline. The CDR3 is CASSQGGYTGELFF. CDR3 coding DNA: TGCGCCAGCAGCCAAGGGGGCTACACCGGGGAGCTGTTTTTT.

This clone showed up just a few times. V usage is TRBV10-3 and J usage is TRBJ1-5; no clear D gene. Germline CDR1 ENHRY, CDR2 SYGVKD. Between the trimmed V and J ends, which lost 2 bases and 6 bases, there was a span of 14 bases. This CDR3 comprises 15 residues. CDR3 sequence reads: CAISEALGVGQPQHF. The CDR3 DNA is TGTGCCATCAGTGAGGCGTTAGGAGTTGGTCAGCCCCAGCATTTT.

The table lists this clone with a few counts. This CDR3 reads CASSLVQRSTDTQYF. CDR3 DNA sequence: TGTGCCAGCAGTTTAGTCCAGCGGAGCACAGATACGCAGTATTTT. V and J are TRBV28 and TRBJ2-3, with D possibly being TRBD2 (5 bases). V lost 2 bases, J lost 0 bases, and 9 bases lay in between. Germline assignment: CDR1 MDHEN and CDR2 SYDVKM. This CDR3 has 15 amino acids.

The CDR3 sequence: CASTFDLTYNEQFF. The CDR3 DNA is TGTGCCAGCACCTTTGACTTAACCTACAATGAGCAGTTCTTC. This chain uses TRBV6-5 with TRBJ2-1; D not certain. There are 14 residues in the CDR3. Germline values: CDR1 MNHEY, CDR2 SVGAGI. With 7 bases removed from V and 2 bases from J, the gap between germline ends came to 12 bases.

The chain employs TRBV5-1 and TRBJ2-3, with unresolved D. Looked up from germline, CDR1 is SGHRS and CDR2 is YFSETQ. This CDR3 is 13 amino acids long. With 0 bases removed from V and 7 bases from J, the gap between germline ends came to 9 bases. The CDR3 here is CASSLGGFYTQYF. The DNA of the CDR3 is TGCGCCAGCAGCTTGGGTGGCTTTTATACGCAGTATTTT.

The V call is TRBV15, the J call TRBJ2-7; 11 bases are a match to TRBD2. Unmatched junction bases numbered 5, after V lost 0 bases and J lost 4 bases. Looked up from germline, CDR1 is LNHNV and CDR2 is YYDKDF (reference sequence). The CDR3 has 16 residues. CDR3: CATSRDLSGRAYEQYF. CDR3 sequence (DNA): TGTGCCACCAGCAGAGACCTTAGCGGGAGGGCGTACGAGCAGTACTTC.

The CDR3 loop is CASSLERIYGYTF. DNA of the CDR3: TGCGCCAGCAGCTTGGAGCGGATCTATGGCTACACCTTC. The gene calls are TRBV5-1 and TRBJ1-2; D remains unclear. This CDR3 contains 13 residues. Looked up from germline, CDR1 is SGHRS and CDR2 is YFSETQ. Trimming removed 0 bases at V and 4 bases at J, with 7 bases between.

This clone was counted only a few times. DNA for the CDR3: TGTGCCACCAGCAGAGATCTGATTTATCAGGCCAAACTGTTTTTT. It translates to CATSRDLIYQAKLFF. This chain uses TRBV15 with TRBJ1-4; no reliable D call. CDR3 length equals 15 residues. Looked up from germline, CDR1 is LNHNV and CDR2 is YYDKDF (reference sequence). V lost 0 bases and J lost 11, with 16 bases in between.

The J gene is TRBJ1-2, the V gene TRBV7-2; D is ambiguous. Per germline, CDR1 SGHTA and CDR2 FQGNSA. The CDR3 length is 12 residues. V was shortened by 4 bases and J by 5 bases, with 8 bases between the two germline ends. CDR3 sequence reads: CASSSDLYGYTF. In DNA, the CDR3 is TGTGCCAGCAGCTCGGACTTATATGGCTACACCTTC.

The chain uses TRBV29-1 and TRBJ2-2, with 7 bases aligning to TRBD1. This CDR3 is 14 amino acids long. Germline V gene lookup returns CDR1 SQVTM and CDR2 ANQGSEA. V was clipped by 7 bases and J by 0 bases; unmatched bases: 5. The CDR3 DNA reads TGCAGCGGAATGGGGACAGCGAACACCGGGGAGCTGTTTTTT. Protein product: CSGMGTANTGELFF.

The rearrangement links TRBV7-6 to TRBJ2-5, with 7 bases aligning to TRBD2. V shed 1 base and J 7 bases; nucleotides not matched to a gene: 3. CDR3 size: 13 residues. CDR1 and CDR2 from the germline V gene are SGHVS and FNYEAQ. CDR3 in amino acids: CASSLGEGRTQYF. CDR3 nucleotide sequence: TGTGCCAGCAGCTTAGGGGAGGGGAGGACCCAGTACTTC. Drawing the rest from reference TRBV7-6 and TRBJ2-5, the complete variable domain is GAGVSQSPRYKVTKRGQDVALRCDPISGHVSLYWYRQALGQGPEFLTYFNYEAQQDKSGLPNDRFSAERPEGSISTLTIQRTEQRDSAMYRCASSLGEGRTQYFGPGTRLLVL.

There are a few counts of this clone. The J gene is TRBJ1-5, the V gene TRBV28; 8 positions agree with TRBD1. The CDR3 extends over 15 amino acids. The V gene's germline CDR1 is MDHEN and CDR2 SYDVKM. The junction had 11 bases not matched to a gene; V was cut back by 8 bases and J by 5 bases. The CDR3 region has the DNA TGTGCCAGCCGCGAGATCGCAGGGGGCTATCAGCCCCAGCATTTT. It yields the protein CASREIAGGYQPQHF. The whole variable domain, filled in from reference TRBV28 and TRBJ1-5, reads DVKVTQSSRYLVKRTGEKVFLECVQDMDHENMFWYRQDPGLGLRLIYFSYDVKMKEKGDIPEGYSVSREKKERFSLILESASTNQTSMYLCASREIAGGYQPQHFGDGTRLSIL.

V and J are TRBV13 and TRBJ2-7; unclear D gene. V lost 2 bases and J 0 bases, leaving 2 bases between the germline ends. Germline V gene sequence: CDR1 PRHDT, CDR2 FYEKMQ (reference sequence). The CDR3 is 12 amino acids. Here the CDR3 DNA reads TGTGCCAGCAGCTTACGCTCCTACGAGCAGTACTTC. Amino acids: CASSLRSYEQYF.